One sample yielded the 10 T cell receptor beta chains listed below, sequenced in a study of graft-versus-host responses after intestinal transplantation. The data were produced by immunoSEQ multiplex PCR, yet TCRdb's version contains in-frame clones alone and is incomplete. Of about 18,000 clones in the sample, about 83% were seen once. Graft tissue was processed to release intraepithelial and lamina propria lymphocytes. This sample comprised ileum tissue, obtained 580 to 600 days after intestinal transplantation. The origin of the receptors is a human patient who received an intestinal transplant, so some T cells may come from the graft donor.

This clone was found a few times. The chain carries TRBV27 and TRBJ1-2; D may be TRBD1 (5 bases). V lost 6 bases and J lost 3, with 17 bases in between. The CDR3 consists of 15 residues. Germline CDR1 is MNHEY and CDR2 is SMNVEV (reference sequence). The CDR3 region is CASSLGGGSHYGYTF. The CDR3 coding sequence is TGTGCCAGCAGCCTGGGTGGGGGGTCACACTATGGCTACACCTTC.

The chain uses TRBV6-4 and TRBJ1-3; TRBD1 is a possible D gene (6 bases). CDR3 length: 13 residues. Germline assignment: CDR1 MRHNA and CDR2 SNTAGT. Trimming shortened V by 10 bases and J by 1 base, and 11 bases separated the two germline ends. CDR3: CANNRDSGNTIYF. In DNA form, the CDR3 reads TGTGCCAATAACAGGGATTCTGGAAACACCATATATTTT.

The chain recombines TRBV6-5 with TRBJ2-3, with a weak D call TRBD2 (7 bases). The CDR3 covers 15 residues. The V end lost 0 bases, the J end lost 1 base, and 8 bases lay between the germline ends. Germline V gene data show CDR1 as MNHEY and CDR2 as SVGAGI. In nucleotides, the CDR3 is TGTGCCAGCAGTTACTCAGGGGGGGGCACAGATACGCAGTATTTT. Encoded protein: CASSYSGGGTDTQYF.

This chain connects TRBV27 to TRBJ2-1; TRBD2 aligns across 9 bases. V trimming: 9 bases; J trimming: 7 bases; junction bases outside the gene matches: 7. Germline assignment: CDR1 MNHEY and CDR2 SMNVEV (reference sequence). There are 13 residues in the CDR3. Here the CDR3 DNA reads TGTGCCAGGCAGCGGGGGGCGGGGAATGAGCAGTTCTTC. This encodes CARQRGAGNEQFF.

This chain connects TRBV29-1 to TRBJ2-7; D is unclear. The V end was cut by 3 bases, the J end by 7 bases, with 16 bases between. This CDR3 has 13 amino acids. CDR1 and CDR2 (germline): SQVTM, ANQGSEA. CDR3 in amino acids: CSVEGVRTREQYF. For the CDR3, the DNA is TGCAGCGTTGAGGGCGTGAGGACGCGGGAGCAGTACTTC.

The chain uses TRBV5-1 and TRBJ2-7; no clear D. CDR1 and CDR2 from the germline V gene are SGHRS and YFSETQ. The V and J ends lost 0 bases and 3 bases respectively, with 10 bases between them. The CDR3 consists of 14 residues. The CDR3 DNA is TGCGCCAGCAGCTTGGGTACTGCCGACTACGAGCAGTACTTC. Protein sequence: CASSLGTADYEQYF.

This chain joins TRBV6-1 and TRBJ2-7; possibly TRBD2 for D (5 bases). The V end was cut by 6 bases, the J end by 6 bases, with 21 bases between. Germline CDR1 is MNHNS and CDR2 is SASEGT. The CDR3 spans 15 residues. CDR3 protein: CASRGARSGEREQYF. The DNA of the CDR3 is TGTGCCAGCAGGGGAGCCCGATCCGGAGAGCGCGAGCAGTACTTC.

The chain carries TRBV4-2 and TRBJ2-7; 9 bases align to TRBD2. V gave up 0 bases and J gave up 3 bases; unmatched junction bases: 3. CDR3 length: 15 amino acids. Looked up from germline, CDR1 is LGHNA and CDR2 is YNFKEQ. The CDR3 bases are TGTGCCAGCAGCCAAGATGTTAGCGGGGGCTACGAGCAGTACTTC. Protein sequence: CASSQDVSGGYEQYF.

The chain combines TRBV6-1 with TRBJ2-7; TRBD2 matches at 7 bases. CDR3 size: 14 residues. Germline lookup yields CDR1 MNHNS and CDR2 SASEGT. V lost 4 bases to trimming and J lost 1 base; unmatched junction nucleotides: 4. The CDR3 coding sequence is TGTGCCAGCAGTGCCCGGACTAGGTCCTACGAGCAGTACTTC. Amino acids: CASSARTRSYEQYF.

This chain uses TRBV2 with TRBJ1-6, with D maybe TRBD1 (5 bases). The germline V gene encodes CDR1 SNHLY and CDR2 FYNNEI. There are 14 residues in the CDR3. V was trimmed by 8 bases and J by 4 bases, leaving 12 bases between them. The CDR3 DNA is TGTGCCAGCCGAGGGGACCCTTATAATTCACCCCTCCACTTT. Encoded protein: CASRGDPYNSPLHF.